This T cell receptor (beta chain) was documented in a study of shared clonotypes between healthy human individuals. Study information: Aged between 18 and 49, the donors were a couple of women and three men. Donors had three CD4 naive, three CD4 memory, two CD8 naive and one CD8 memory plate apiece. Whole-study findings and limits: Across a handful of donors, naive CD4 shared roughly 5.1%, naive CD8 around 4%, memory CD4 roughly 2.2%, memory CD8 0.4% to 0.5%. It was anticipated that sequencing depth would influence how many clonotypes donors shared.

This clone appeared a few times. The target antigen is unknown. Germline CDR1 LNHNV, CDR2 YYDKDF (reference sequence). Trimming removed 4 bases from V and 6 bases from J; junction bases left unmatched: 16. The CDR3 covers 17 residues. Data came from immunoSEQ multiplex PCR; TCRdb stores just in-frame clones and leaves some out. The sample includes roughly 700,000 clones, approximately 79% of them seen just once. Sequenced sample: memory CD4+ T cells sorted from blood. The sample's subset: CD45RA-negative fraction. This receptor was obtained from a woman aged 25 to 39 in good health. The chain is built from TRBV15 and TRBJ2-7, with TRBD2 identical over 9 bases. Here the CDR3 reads CATSTQWASGILSEQYF. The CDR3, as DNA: TGTGCCACCAGCACCCAGTGGGCTAGCGGGATTCTAAGCGAGCAGTACTTC.